The sequence of this T cell receptor beta chain was determined in a study of CD8 T cells in ankylosing spondylitis. Study observations and caveats: What seemed typical of ankylosing spondylitis blood was a TCR beta motif built from roughly eight highly homologous variants.

The ends were cut back, 6 bases at V and 4 bases at J, with 18 bases in the middle. The length of the CDR3 is 15 residues. From germline, CDR1 is DFQATT and CDR2 SNEGSKA (reference sequence). This clonotype has at least ten counts. Its antigen is unidentified. TCRdb reprocessed the 5' RACE reads via MiXCR and lists one record per CDR3 protein. This table has around 770,000 distinct CDR3 sequences, about 20% appearing once. The TCR comes from a male donor with ankylosing spondylitis. This chain links TRBV20-1 with TRBJ1-4, with D perhaps TRBD1 (5 bases). Sequencing used blood, either unsorted or a sorted T cell fraction (not recorded which). CDR3 bases: TGCAGTGCCTCCCGGGGGACCTCCGGTAATGAAAAACTGTTTTTT. It codes for CSASRGTSGNEKLFF.